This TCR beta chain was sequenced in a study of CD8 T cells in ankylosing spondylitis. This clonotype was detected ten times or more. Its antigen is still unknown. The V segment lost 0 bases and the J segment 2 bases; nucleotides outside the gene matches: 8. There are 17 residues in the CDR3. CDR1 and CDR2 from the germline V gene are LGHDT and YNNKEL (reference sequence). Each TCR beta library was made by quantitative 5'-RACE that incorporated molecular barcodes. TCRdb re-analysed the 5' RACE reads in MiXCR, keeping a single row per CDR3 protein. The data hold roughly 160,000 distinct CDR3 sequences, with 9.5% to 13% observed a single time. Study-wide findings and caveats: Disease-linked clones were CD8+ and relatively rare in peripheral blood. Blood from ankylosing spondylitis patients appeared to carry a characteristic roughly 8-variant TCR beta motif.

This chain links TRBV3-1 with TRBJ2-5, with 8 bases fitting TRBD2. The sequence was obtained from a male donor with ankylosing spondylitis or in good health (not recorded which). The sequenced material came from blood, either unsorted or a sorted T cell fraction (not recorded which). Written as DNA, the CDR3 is TGTGCCAGCAGCCAAGATAACGCGGGGGGACCTCAAGAGACCCAGTACTTC. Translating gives CASSQDNAGGPQETQYF.